Following are 24 T cell receptor beta chains from one sample sequenced in a study of blood T cell repertoires in COVID-19. The data were produced by immunoSEQ multiplex PCR, yet TCRdb's version contains in-frame clones alone and is incomplete. The profile shows 250,000 or so clones, around 81% of them singletons. Sequencing used peripheral blood. The receptors stem from a woman aged 55-69 years with active or convalescent COVID-19.

V and J are TRBV28 and TRBJ2-7, with 11 bases matching TRBD1. Germline assignment: CDR1 MDHEN and CDR2 SYDVKM. The CDR3 totals 13 residues. The V gene end was trimmed by 5 bases and the J gene end by 4 bases; junction bases not matched to a gene: 1. CDR3 residues: CASSGDRGYEQYV. In DNA, the CDR3 is TGTGCCAGCAGTGGGGACAGGGGGTACGAGCAGTACGTC.

The rearrangement uses TRBV7-8 and TRBJ2-3; 7 bases align to TRBD1. The CDR3 contains 16 residues. CDR1 and CDR2 from the germline V gene are SGHVS and FQNEAQ. J was trimmed by 0 bases and V by 5 bases; bases with no gene match: 8. The CDR3 bases are TGTGCCAGCAGCCGGACGACAGGGCTTAGCACAGATACGCAGTATTTT. It yields the protein CASSRTTGLSTDTQYF.

V is TRBV21-1 and J is TRBJ1-2; the table names TRBD1, a call not compared with the DNA. TRBV21-1 is reported as a pseudogene. The CDR3 sequence is 14 residues long. This chain's CDR3 is CASSGRDDRPGYTF. CDR3 in DNA: TGTGCCAGCAGCGGGAGAGATGACAGGCCTGGCTACACCTTC.

This chain uses TRBV28 with TRBJ1-1; TRBD1 matches 7 bases. Trimming cost V 5 bases and J 0 bases; bases outside gene matches: 12. CDR3 length: 17 residues. CDR1 is MDHEN, CDR2 SYDVKM, per germline. CDR3 nucleotide sequence: TGTGCCAGCAGTGAGATTTGGGGACAGATAATGAACACTGAAGCTTTCTTT. Translating gives CASSEIWGQIMNTEAFF.

This clone was recorded a few times. The V and J genes are TRBV5-6 and TRBJ2-6, with D maybe TRBD2 (6 bases). Between the trimmed V and J ends, which lost 7 bases and 1 base, there was a span of 15 bases. The germline gives CDR1 SGHDT, CDR2 YYEEEE. The CDR3 has 16 residues. CDR3: CASLEMGGSGANVLTF. CDR3 in DNA: TGTGCCAGCTTGGAGATGGGGGGTTCTGGGGCCAACGTCCTGACTTTC.

The rearrangement joins TRBV7-6 to TRBJ2-5; 14 bases are a match to TRBD2. CDR3 length equals 17 residues. V trimming: 5 bases; J trimming: 2 bases; junction bases outside the gene matches: 7. CDR1 is SGHVS, CDR2 FNYEAQ, per germline. For the CDR3, the DNA is TGTGCCAGCAGCCCAGGACTAGCGGGGGGACTTCAAGAGACCCAGTACTTC. It translates to CASSPGLAGGLQETQYF.

This sequence joins TRBV30 and TRBJ2-7, with 7 bases identical to TRBD2. CDR3 size: 14 residues. V lost 0 bases and J lost 3; bases outside the gene matches: 5. Looked up from germline, CDR1 is GTSNPN and CDR2 is SVGIG (reference sequence). The CDR3 sequence: CAWSVGRDYYEQYF. The CDR3 bases are TGTGCCTGGAGTGTAGGGCGGGACTACTACGAGCAGTACTTC.

The CDR3 DNA sequence: TGTGCTAGTGGTTTGCACCTGGGACAGGAGGCTAACTATGGCTACACCTTC. Translating it yields CASGLHLGQEANYGYTF. The rearrangement uses TRBV12-5 and TRBJ1-2; TRBD1 matches 8 bases. CDR3 length: 17 residues. Looked up from germline, CDR1 is LGHNT and CDR2 is FRNRAP. After removal of 2 bases from V and 0 bases from J, the junction contained 8 bases not matched to a gene.

The V gene is TRBV2, the J gene TRBJ2-5; TRBD1 matches at 7 bases. This CDR3 is 13 amino acids long. V lost 11 bases and J lost 1; bases outside the gene matches: 7. From germline, CDR1 is SNHLY and CDR2 FYNNEI. Here the CDR3 DNA reads TGTGCCGGTCAACAGGGGACCCAAGAGACCCAGTACTTC. Protein: CAGQQGTQETQYF.

This clone appeared many times. This sequence joins TRBV28 and TRBJ1-4; no clear D gene. Trimming took off 4 bases at V and 0 bases at J, with 9 bases between the two ends. Per the germline V gene, CDR1 is MDHEN and CDR2 is SYDVKM. The CDR3 covers 15 residues. CDR3 DNA sequence: TGTGCCAGCAGTTACCGGAGTGCAACTAATGAAAAACTGTTTTTT. It translates to CASSYRSATNEKLFF.

The chain uses TRBV5-4 and TRBJ1-2, with unresolved D. The germline gives CDR1 SGHNT, CDR2 YYREEE (reference sequence). The CDR3 is 13 amino acids. V was pared by 1 base and J by 4 bases, with 8 bases between. The CDR3 protein is CASSLWRGYGYTF. The CDR3 nucleotides read TGTGCCAGCAGCTTGTGGCGGGGCTATGGCTACACCTTC.

The genes are TRBV6-2 or TRBV6-3 and TRBJ1-4; TRBD1 might be the D (5 bases). Germline V lookup: CDR1 MNHEY, CDR2 SVGEGT. Between the trimmed V and J ends, which lost 4 bases and 5 bases, there was a span of 17 bases. The CDR3 length is 16 residues. The CDR3 DNA sequence: TGTGCCAGCAGTTCCCCTCCTAGGGGAGGAAATGAAAAACTGTTTTTT. Translated, it gives CASSSPPRGGNEKLFF.

For the CDR3, the DNA is TGTGCCAGCAGCTTACAGGGGGATCAGCCCCAGCATTTT. This sequence encodes CASSLQGDQPQHF. J is TRBJ1-5 and V is TRBV7-9; 7 nucleotides align to TRBD1. This CDR3 comprises 13 residues. V shed 2 bases and J 5 bases; nucleotides not matched to a gene: 0. The V gene's germline CDR1 is SEHNR and CDR2 FQNEAQ (reference sequence).

The CDR3 nucleotides read TGTGCCAGCAGCTCTTTTCGGGGGACTGAAGCTTTCTTT. It yields the protein CASSSFRGTEAFF. The chain carries TRBV5-4 and TRBJ1-1; tentatively, D is TRBD1 (5 bases). The CDR3 loop spans 13 amino acids. Per germline, CDR1 SGHNT and CDR2 YYREEE (reference sequence). Trimming stripped 3 bases from V and 5 bases from J, with 11 bases between.

This clone was recorded many times. V usage is TRBV10-3 and J usage is TRBJ1-1; 9 nucleotides match TRBD1. The CDR3 contains 14 residues. Germline assignment: CDR1 ENHRY and CDR2 SYGVKD. The trim removed 11 bases at V and 4 bases at J, leaving 11 bases unmatched. As DNA, the CDR3 is TGTGCCGCACAACAGGGGGCGCGGGGCACTGAAGCTTTCTTT. Its translation is CAAQQGARGTEAFF.

The genes are TRBV27 and TRBJ2-7; 7 nucleotides line up with TRBD1. The V gene's germline CDR1 is MNHEY and CDR2 SMNVEV (reference sequence). V trimming: 5 bases; J trimming: 2 bases; junction bases outside the gene matches: 6. This CDR3 has 14 amino acids. This CDR3 reads CASSPIQGPYEQYV. CDR3 DNA sequence: TGTGCCAGCAGTCCGATACAGGGGCCCTACGAGCAGTACGTC.

V and J are TRBV11-3 and TRBJ2-1, with 7 bases aligning to TRBD2. The J segment lost 8 bases and the V segment lost 3 bases, leaving 4 bases of the junction unmatched. The CDR3 runs 13 residues. Germline lookup yields CDR1 SGHNT and CDR2 YENEEA. The chain's CDR3 is CASSFGLGDEQFF. In nucleotides, the CDR3 is TGTGCCAGCAGCTTTGGACTAGGGGATGAGCAGTTCTTC.

The count of this clone is one. The V gene is TRBV6-1, the J gene TRBJ1-1, with D possibly TRBD1 on 5 matching bases. The CDR3 loop spans 16 amino acids. V dropped 3 bases and J dropped 5 bases, with 19 bases sitting between them. CDR1 is MNHNS and CDR2 is SASEGT in the germline V gene. CDR3 sequence reads: CASSDYGRVGFTEAFF. DNA for the CDR3: TGTGCCAGCAGTGATTATGGCAGGGTGGGATTTACTGAAGCTTTCTTT.

The chain links TRBV5-6 to TRBJ1-2; the match to TRBD1 covers 7 bases. The CDR3 length is 14 residues. From germline, CDR1 is SGHDT and CDR2 YYEEEE. The V gene end was trimmed by 4 bases and the J gene end by 3 bases; junction bases not matched to a gene: 6. The CDR3 protein is CASSPTGLDYGYTF. The CDR3, as DNA: TGTGCCAGCAGCCCGACAGGGTTAGACTATGGCTACACCTTC.

The table lists this clone with a few counts. The rearrangement joins TRBV2 to TRBJ2-3; maybe TRBD2 (6 bases). V was trimmed by 9 bases and J by 4 bases, leaving 20 bases between them. The CDR3 runs 15 residues. In germline, CDR1 is SNHLY, CDR2 FYNNEI. The CDR3: CARREVAGRSDTQYF. The DNA of the CDR3 is TGTGCCAGGAGAGAAGTCGCGGGGAGATCAGATACGCAGTATTTT.

The chain joins TRBV2 to TRBJ1-1; a possible D gene is TRBD1 (6 bases). The V gene's germline CDR1 is SNHLY and CDR2 FYNNEI. V lost 1 base and J lost 9, with 9 bases in between. The CDR3 is 12 amino acids. CDR3 sequence reads: CASSEETGKAFF. DNA for the CDR3: TGTGCCAGCAGTGAAGAGACAGGAAAAGCTTTCTTT.

In DNA, the CDR3 is TGTGCCAGCTCACTGACAGGGGGATTCACAGATACGCAGTATTTT. Translating it yields CASSLTGGFTDTQYF. The chain has TRBV18 and TRBJ2-3; 9 nucleotides align to TRBD1. The junction had 4 bases not matched to a gene; V was cut back by 4 bases and J by 2 bases. CDR3 length equals 15 residues. The germline CDR1 and CDR2 sequences are KGHSH and LQKENI.

The chain couples TRBV5-5 to TRBJ2-7; D is possibly TRBD2 (6 bases). The ends were cut back, 3 bases at V and 2 bases at J, with 15 bases in the middle. Germline V gene lookup returns CDR1 SGHKS and CDR2 YYEKEE (reference sequence). The CDR3 runs 15 residues. The CDR3 sequence is CASSWEAGRAYEQYF. CDR3 coding DNA: TGTGCCAGCAGCTGGGAGGCGGGTCGCGCCTACGAGCAGTACTTC.

The chain combines TRBV2 with TRBJ1-1; tentatively, D is TRBD1 (6 bases). The length of the CDR3 is 14 residues. CDR1 is SNHLY, CDR2 FYNNEI, per germline. With 8 bases removed from V and 0 bases from J, the gap between germline ends came to 13 bases. The CDR3 region has the DNA TGTGCCAGCGGGACCGGGACACTGAACACTGAAGCTTTCTTT. This sequence encodes CASGTGTLNTEAFF.